This T cell receptor beta chain was recovered during a study of early T cells in non-severe SARS-CoV-2 infection (dated by TCRdb to the early 2020s). Study-level background: Because TCR sequencing was done on bulk RNA from unsorted whole blood, the alpha and beta chains could not be paired.

The study was a case-control design nested within a healthcare worker cohort in London, UK, with weekly nasopharyngeal swab PCR tests and blood sampling. Healthcare workers were recruited during the week of the UK lockdown, between 23 and 31 March 2020, and followed weekly for up to roughly 15 weeks. The research as a whole found: Matching against VDJdb was skewed toward anti-spike CD8 responses, likely underestimated virus-specific expansions, and missed private and CD4 specificities.

Receptor libraries were prepared by 5' RACE. The sequencer was a NextSeq 500. Unique molecular identifiers were attached to individual cDNA molecules in the TCR library protocol so that sequencing error and PCR bias could be corrected. TCR alpha and beta chains were both sequenced, and the abundances of alpha and beta sequences in each sample were closely correlated with each other. The paper's data handling went like this. Decombinator V4 was used to perform V gene, J gene and CDR3 annotation of TCR sequences. TCRs were defined as expanded if a significant change between any two time points was detected under a Poisson model with p below 0.0001. TCR abundances were normalised to the total number of TCRs sequenced in each sample and reported as counts per million. MAIT TCRs were defined by TRAV1-2 paired with TRAJ12, TRAJ20 or TRAJ33, and iNKT TCRs by TRAV10 paired with TRAJ18. A search of VDJdb, accessed on 1 November 2021, was run for TCRs annotated to CMV, EBV and SARS-CoV-2, with TCRs annotated for multiple antigens excluded. In-frame beta chains were kept once TCRdb had trimmed the public reads at Q25 with fastp and called clones with MiXCR. Each record represents a unique CDR3 protein, reported with the most common genes and DNA among its rows. The authors' filters were not applied to this entry. In this sample the table shows some 26,000 distinct CDR3 sequences, around 4.5% of which occur a single time. The leading ten clones occupy more than 9.5% of the sample.

CDR1 and CDR2 are drawn from the germline V gene: MNHNS, SASEGT. The CDR3, from cysteine to phenylalanine, totals 17 residues. Only the CDR3 part of the read is kept: 51 bases, read in frame from the first base. V loses 4 bases, J loses 0 bases, and the germline ends lie 16 bases apart. This clonotype was seen many times. The clone's antigen remains unknown. No quality values exist for individual bases; no much larger clone is one base distant. The chain employs TRBV6-1 and TRBJ1-5, and perhaps TRBD1 as D gene, on 5 matching bases. What was sequenced was whole blood. This sequence originates from an adult who was a healthcare worker with PCR-confirmed SARS-CoV-2 infection or an uninfected control (not recorded which). The CDR3: CASSVRAGGYSNQPQHF. The DNA sequence is TGTGCCAGCAGTGTCAGGGCCGGGGGTTATAGCAATCAGCCCCAGCATTTT.